The 8 T cell receptor beta chains given below trace back to one sample, sequenced in a study of OX40 agonist ivuxolimab in advanced cancers. Method: immunoSEQ multiplex PCR; TCRdb's copy keeps in-frame clones and lacks some. Here the sample spans tens of thousands of clones, approximately 86% being singletons. Sequences were derived from CD4+ or CD8+ T cells sorted from blood, sampled in a trial of the OX40 agonist ivuxolimab. The receptor source for this set is an adult with an advanced solid tumor such as melanoma, head and neck, liver or kidney cancer.

This clone came up once. The V gene is TRBV7-9, the J gene TRBJ1-6; tentative D call: TRBD1 (6 bases). V lost 11 bases and J lost 1, with 18 bases in between. Germline V lookup: CDR1 SEHNR, CDR2 FQNEAQ (reference sequence). The CDR3 is 16 residues long. The CDR3 DNA is TGTGCCGTCATATCAGGGGCCCTGTCCTATAATTCACCCCTCCACTTT. Encoded protein: CAVISGALSYNSPLHF.

The chain has TRBV7-9 and TRBJ1-1, with no clear D. V lost 10 bases and J lost 3, with 15 bases in between. Germline lookup yields CDR1 SEHNR and CDR2 FQNEAQ (reference sequence). This CDR3 has 13 amino acids. The CDR3 sequence: CATLTGLDTEAFF. The CDR3, as DNA: TGTGCCACCCTGACGGGTTTGGACACTGAAGCTTTCTTT.

J is TRBJ2-7 and V is TRBV18; TRBD2 aligns across 10 bases. The germline CDR1 and CDR2 sequences are KGHSH and LQKENI. V was pared by 2 bases and J by 3 bases, with 4 bases of the junction left unmatched. The CDR3 spans 15 residues. The CDR3 sequence is CASSPGASGGYEQYF. The CDR3 DNA reads as TGTGCCAGCTCACCAGGGGCTAGCGGGGGCTACGAGCAGTACTTC.

This clone was found once. The CDR3 reads CASSLGRGNTEAFF. Written as DNA, the CDR3 is TGTGCCAGCAGCTTAGGCAGGGGGAACACTGAAGCTTTCTTT. The chain has TRBV5-6 and TRBJ1-1; tentative D call: TRBD1 (6 bases). Deletions cut 2 bases from V and 1 base from J, with 9 bases between. This CDR3 has 14 amino acids. The germline gives CDR1 SGHDT, CDR2 YYEEEE.

The J gene is TRBJ1-6, the V gene TRBV6-5; D unclear. The CDR3 sequence is 12 residues long. V was cut by 7 bases and J by 7 bases, with 8 bases left in between. Germline CDR1 MNHEY, CDR2 SVGAGI. Here the CDR3 reads CASTMGNSPLHF. Here the CDR3 DNA reads TGTGCCAGCACCATGGGGAATTCACCCCTCCACTTT.

The chain combines TRBV1 with TRBJ1-2. TRBV1 is reported as a pseudogene. The CDR3 runs to 13 residues. The DNA of the CDR3 is TGCACCAGCACTGACCCGCGCCCGCGTGGCTACACCTTC. As protein: CTSTDPRPRGYTF.

The rearrangement links TRBV9 to TRBJ1-3; tentatively, D is TRBD1 (5 bases). V lost 3 bases and J 0 bases, leaving 13 bases between the germline ends. The CDR3 covers 16 residues. Germline assignment: CDR1 SGDLS and CDR2 YYNGEE. The CDR3 reads CASSAMGLSSGNTIYF. DNA of the CDR3: TGTGCCAGCAGCGCAATGGGACTGAGCTCTGGAAACACCATATATTTT. Full variable domain (rest looked up from reference TRBV9 and TRBJ1-3): DSGVTQTPKHLITATGQRVTLRCSPRSGDLSVYWYQQSLDQGLQFLIQYYNGEERAKGNILERFSAQQFPDLHSELNLSSLELGDSALYFCASSAMGLSSGNTIYFGEGSWLTVV.

J is TRBJ1-1 and V is TRBV5-5; TRBD1 agrees at 7 bases. Germline trimming cut 4 bases from V and 7 bases from J; bases unmatched to any gene: 13. This CDR3 has 15 residues. Germline CDR1 is SGHKS and CDR2 is YYEKEE (reference sequence). CDR3: CASSIGGPGQLEAFF. The CDR3 DNA follows: TGTGCCAGCAGCATTGGGGGACCGGGACAGCTTGAAGCTTTCTTT.